The 32 T cell receptor beta chains presented below share a single source sample, sequenced in a study of CD8 T cells in ankylosing spondylitis. Notes on the study in general: A TCR beta motif of about 8 highly homologous variants seemed to mark ankylosing spondylitis blood.

TCRdb processed the 5' RACE reads anew with MiXCR; each CDR3 protein has one entry. The table lists around 430,000 distinct CDR3 sequences, roughly a sixth of them singletons. Their antigen targets remain unknown. Sequenced material: blood, either unsorted or a sorted T cell fraction (not recorded which). These receptors originate from a male donor with ankylosing spondylitis.

V and J are TRBV9 and TRBJ2-2; possibly TRBD1 for D (6 bases). CDR1 SGDLS and CDR2 YYNGEE come from the germline V gene. The CDR3 consists of 15 residues. Trimming removed 4 bases from V and 2 bases from J, with 12 bases in between. The CDR3 DNA follows: TGTGCCAGCAGCCTAGGGACATTTAACACCGGGGAGCTGTTTTTT. Its translation is CASSLGTFNTGELFF.

The chain links TRBV20-1 to TRBJ2-3; D is ambiguous. V lost 2 bases and J 2 bases, leaving 8 bases between the germline ends. This CDR3 is built from 13 residues. The germline V gene has CDR1 DFQATT and CDR2 SNEGSKA (reference sequence). CDR3 bases: TGCAGTGCTAGACGTCAAGTCACAGATACGCAGTATTTT. Translating it yields CSARRQVTDTQYF.

The chain joins TRBV7-9 to TRBJ2-1; 10 bases align to TRBD1. Germline values: CDR1 SEHNR, CDR2 FQNEAQ (reference sequence). Trimming removed 1 base from V and 3 bases from J; junction bases left unmatched: 3. The CDR3 is 16 residues long. For the CDR3, the DNA is TGTGCCAGCAGCTTAGGGGACAGGGGTATCTACAATGAGCAGTTCTTC. Protein product: CASSLGDRGIYNEQFF.

The chain is built from TRBV9 and TRBJ2-5, with a tentative D call TRBD2 (5 bases). V was trimmed by 1 base and J by 5 bases, leaving 15 bases between them. The CDR3 is 15 residues long. Per germline, CDR1 SGDLS and CDR2 YYNGEE. The CDR3 DNA reads as TGTGCCAGCAGCGTATTTTGGGGAGTGGGTGAGACCCAGTACTTC. This translates into CASSVFWGVGETQYF.

This clonotype has just one count. V is TRBV6-1 and J is TRBJ2-1; weak D call: TRBD2 (5 bases). The CDR3 consists of 13 residues. Trimming took 8 bases from V and 3 from J, leaving 11 bases between them. The germline V gene has CDR1 MNHNS and CDR2 SASEGT. This chain's CDR3 is CASAWEYYNEQFF. The CDR3 region has the DNA TGTGCCAGCGCCTGGGAGTACTACAATGAGCAGTTCTTC.

The chain carries TRBV12-3 or TRBV12-4 and TRBJ1-3, with D perhaps TRBD1 (5 bases). The V end was cut by 6 bases, the J end by 0 bases, with 18 bases between. This CDR3 region has 17 residues. The CDR3 nucleotides are TGTGCCAGCAGGGGGGTTGTTGGCAGCACCTCTGGAAACACCATATATTTT. Translated, it gives CASRGVVGSTSGNTIYF.

The rearrangement uses TRBV7-9 and TRBJ2-3; 7 bases are shared with TRBD2. Unmatched junction bases numbered 12, after V lost 5 bases and J lost 7 bases. This CDR3 has 15 residues. CDR1 and CDR2 from the germline V gene are SEHNR and FQNEAQ (reference sequence). The CDR3 nucleotides are TGTGCCAGCAGCAAGAGGACGGGAGGTAGGCATACGCAGTATTTT. It translates to CASSKRTGGRHTQYF.

The chain recombines TRBV7-2 with TRBJ1-2; D is uncertain. This CDR3 contains 13 residues. Per the germline V gene, CDR1 is SGHTA and CDR2 is FQGNSA. Trimming removed 7 bases from V and 8 bases from J, with 17 bases in between. CDR3 in DNA: TGTGCCAGCACCCCCCTGGGCCCATGGGGCTACACCTTC. Translating it yields CASTPLGPWGYTF.

This clonotype was counted a few times. J is TRBJ2-7 and V is TRBV7-2; D is perhaps TRBD2 (5 bases). CDR3 size: 15 residues. Germline lookup yields CDR1 SGHTA and CDR2 FQGNSA. Deletions cut 8 bases from V and 0 bases from J, with 17 bases between. CDR3 sequence reads: CASREWERSSYEQYF. In DNA, the CDR3 is TGTGCCAGCCGCGAGTGGGAGCGGAGCTCCTACGAGCAGTACTTC.

This clonotype occurred a few times. J is TRBJ2-3 and V is TRBV20-1; D call uncertain. The germline V gene encodes CDR1 DFQATT and CDR2 SNEGSKA (reference sequence). The V gene lost 1 base and the J gene lost 5 bases, with 4 bases spanning the gap. The CDR3 sequence is 11 residues long. The CDR3 spells CSARGEDTQYF. The CDR3 bases are TGCAGTGCTAGAGGCGAAGATACGCAGTATTTT.

The chain uses TRBV6-1 and TRBJ2-1; weak D call: TRBD2 (6 bases). The V end was cut by 5 bases, the J end by 8 bases, with 22 bases between. This CDR3 is 16 amino acids long. Germline CDR1 MNHNS, CDR2 SASEGT. The CDR3 here is CASSPRDSRSRHEQFF. The CDR3 DNA reads TGTGCCAGCAGTCCACGGGACTCAAGAAGTCGCCATGAGCAGTTCTTC.

The V and J genes are TRBV6-1 and TRBJ1-5; D remains unclear. V was shortened by 6 bases and J by 0 bases, with 9 bases between the two germline ends. CDR1 and CDR2 (germline): MNHNS, SASEGT. The CDR3 length is 14 residues. Written as DNA, the CDR3 is TGTGCCAGCAGGGCGGCAGCTAGCAATCAGCCCCAGCATTTT. Translating it yields CASRAAASNQPQHF.

The sample holds one count of this clonotype. A much larger clone lies a single base off, so this may be a read error. The V gene is TRBV6-5, the J gene TRBJ1-5, with D possibly being TRBD1 (5 bases). The CDR3 has 17 residues. Germline V CDR1 and CDR2: MNHEY, SVGAGI. CDR3 sequence reads: CASSSSNDRSSNQPQNF. The CDR3 DNA follows: TGTGCCAGCAGTTCCTCCAACGACAGAAGTAGCAATCAGCCCCAGAATTTT.

A few counts support this clonotype. This rearrangement joins TRBV2 to TRBJ2-7; D is possibly TRBD1 (6 bases). Germline CDR1 reads SNHLY; CDR2 reads FYNNEI. The V end lost 2 bases, the J end lost 5 bases, and 13 bases lay between the germline ends. The CDR3 is 14 residues long. For the CDR3, the DNA is TGTGCCAGCAGTGAATGGCAGGGGACCAACGAGCAGTACTTC. Protein sequence: CASSEWQGTNEQYF.

This clonotype was seen a handful of times. The V and J genes are TRBV19 and TRBJ2-1; the D gene could be TRBD1 or TRBD2 (5 bases each). Germline V CDR1 and CDR2: LNHDA, SQIVND (reference sequence). This CDR3 has 18 amino acids. V lost 2 bases to trimming and J lost 0 bases, with 17 bases between them. CDR3 residues: CASSIRPGSLSSYNEQFF. The DNA of the CDR3 is TGTGCCAGTAGTATAAGGCCAGGGAGCTTAAGCTCCTACAATGAGCAGTTCTTC. Variable domain in full (rest from reference TRBV19 and TRBJ2-1): DGGITQSPKYLFRKEGQNVTLSCEQNLNHDAMYWYRQDPGQGLRLIYYSQIVNDFQKGDIAEGYSVSREKKESFPLTVTSAQKNPTAFYLCASSIRPGSLSSYNEQFFGPGTRLTVL.

CDR3: CASSTRDRESGANVLTF. The CDR3 coding sequence is TGTGCCAGCAGCACCCGGGACCGCGAGTCTGGGGCCAACGTCCTGACTTTC. The genes are TRBV21-1 and TRBJ2-6; the D call of TRBD1 is as the table states it, not checked on the DNA. TRBV21-1 is labeled a pseudogene. This CDR3 is 17 amino acids long.

This clonotype showed up just once. The V and J genes are TRBV28 and TRBJ1-1; weak D call: TRBD1 (5 bases). The CDR3 spans 14 residues. V was pared by 6 bases and J by 3 bases, with 14 bases between. Germline CDR1 MDHEN, CDR2 SYDVKM. The CDR3 DNA reads as TGTGCCAGCAGCGAGGGGACTATTGACACTGAAGCTTTCTTT. Protein: CASSEGTIDTEAFF.

J is TRBJ2-1 and V is TRBV9; D might be TRBD1 or TRBD2, each matching 6 bases. V lost 0 bases and J lost 1, with 11 bases in between. CDR1 is SGDLS and CDR2 is YYNGEE in the germline V gene. The CDR3 is 16 residues long. CDR3 in amino acids: CASSVVSGASYNEQFF. CDR3 nucleotides: TGTGCCAGCAGCGTAGTTTCGGGGGCGTCCTACAATGAGCAGTTCTTC.

The chain carries TRBV19 and TRBJ2-5, with 8 bases matching TRBD2. The junction had 12 bases not matched to a gene; V was cut back by 4 bases and J by 5 bases. The germline V gene encodes CDR1 LNHDA and CDR2 SQIVND (reference sequence). The CDR3 is 16 amino acids. CDR3 in DNA: TGTGCCAGTAGTAGGACCGGGAGGGGACCTGGTGAGACCCAGTACTTC. It yields the protein CASSRTGRGPGETQYF.

The gene calls are TRBV10-3 and TRBJ1-1; D gene unclear. The CDR3 runs 14 residues. V dropped 2 bases and J dropped 0 bases, with 7 bases sitting between them. Germline V CDR1 and CDR2: ENHRY, SYGVKD. CDR3 coding DNA: TGTGCCATCAGTGAGGGGCAGATGAACACTGAAGCTTTCTTT. Amino acids: CAISEGQMNTEAFF.

The rearrangement links TRBV6-1 to TRBJ2-7; D gene ambiguous. Germline lookup yields CDR1 MNHNS and CDR2 SASEGT. The CDR3 loop spans 14 amino acids. V was pared by 6 bases and J by 0 bases, with 12 bases between. In DNA form, the CDR3 reads TGTGCCAGCAGACAGACTTCCAGCTCCTACGAGCAGTACTTC. Its translation: CASRQTSSSYEQYF.

There are a few counts of this clonotype. The chain links TRBV4-2 to TRBJ2-7; 9 nucleotides match TRBD2. This CDR3 has 17 amino acids. Germline values: CDR1 LGHNA, CDR2 YNFKEQ. The trim removed 1 base at V and 6 bases at J, leaving 13 bases unmatched. DNA for the CDR3: TGTGCCAGCAGCCAAGGGCAAGGGAATAGCGGGAGTGGCGAGCAGTACTTC. Its translation is CASSQGQGNSGSGEQYF.

This clonotype has just a few counts. This chain links TRBV3-1 with TRBJ2-2; TRBD2 matches at 11 bases. The trim removed 0 bases at V and 3 bases at J, leaving 6 bases unmatched. CDR3 size: 18 residues. Germline lookup yields CDR1 LGHDT and CDR2 YNNKEL (reference sequence). CDR3 nucleotide sequence: TGTGCCAGCAGCCAAGATGCTGTAGCGGGAGGGCACACCGGGGAGCTGTTTTTT. Its protein product is CASSQDAVAGGHTGELFF. The full variable domain, completed using reference TRBV3-1 and TRBJ2-2, is DTAVSQTPKYLVTQMGNDKSIKCEQNLGHDTMYWYKQDSKKFLKIMFSYNNKELIINETVPNRFSPKSPDKAHLNLHINSLELGDSAVYFCASSQDAVAGGHTGELFFGEGSRLTVL.

The chain employs TRBV11-2 and TRBJ2-3, with 8 bases aligning to TRBD1. The ends lost 4 bases at V and 3 bases at J; junction bases unmatched: 12. This CDR3 spans 17 amino acids. From germline, CDR1 is SGHAT and CDR2 FQNNGV. The CDR3 DNA is TGTGCCAGCAGCTCGAACCCAGGGACAGGTGGGACAGATACGCAGTATTTT. It encodes CASSSNPGTGGTDTQYF. Together with reference TRBV11-2 and TRBJ2-3, the CDR3 gives the full variable domain: EAGVAQSPRYKIIEKRQSVAFWCNPISGHATLYWYQQILGQGPKLLIQFQNNGVVDDSQLPKDRFSAERLKGVDSTLKIQPAKLEDSAVYLCASSSNPGTGGTDTQYFGPGTRLTVL.

The chain has TRBV19 and TRBJ1-4; 7 bases align to TRBD1. This CDR3 has 15 amino acids. Unmatched junction bases numbered 6, after V lost 3 bases and J lost 5 bases. Germline V gives CDR1 LNHDA, CDR2 SQIVND (reference sequence). CDR3 DNA sequence: TGTGCCAGTAGTATCGACAGGGAGGGGAATGAAAAACTGTTTTTT. Encoded protein: CASSIDREGNEKLFF.

This clonotype was seen many times. The chain has TRBV4-2 and TRBJ2-2; 7 nucleotides line up with TRBD1. This CDR3 contains 15 residues. J lost 3 bases, V lost 4 bases, and 5 bases had no gene match. CDR1 LGHNA and CDR2 YNFKEQ come from the germline V gene. CDR3 bases: TGTGCCAGCAGCCCCGGGACAGCGCACACCGGGGAGCTGTTTTTT. Residues: CASSPGTAHTGELFF.

In this sample, this clonotype turned up a few times. The gene calls are TRBV12-3 or TRBV12-4 and TRBJ2-1; tentatively, D is TRBD2 (6 bases). The CDR3 is 16 residues long. V was pared by 6 bases and J by 4 bases, with 19 bases between. CDR3 in amino acids: CASSPGVGRRYNEQFF. CDR3 nucleotides: TGTGCCAGCAGCCCTGGGGTGGGGAGGAGGTACAATGAGCAGTTCTTC.

The chain couples TRBV6-5 to TRBJ1-4; D ambiguous. The CDR3 consists of 15 residues. Germline V gene data show CDR1 as MNHEY and CDR2 as SVGAGI. V gave up 0 bases and J gave up 8 bases, with 13 bases separating them. The CDR3 DNA reads as TGTGCCAGCAGTTACTCGGGTGTTGCGCGCGAAAAACTGTTTTTT. Protein: CASSYSGVAREKLFF.

Notes on this clonotype: This may stem from a read error, because a much larger clone lies one nucleotide away. The conserved final phenylalanine or tryptophan is absent from the CDR3, which likely points to a read error. The V and J genes are TRBV5-1 and TRBJ2-1; D is unclear. Germline V gene sequence: CDR1 SGHRS, CDR2 YFSETQ. This CDR3 region has 16 residues. V dropped 6 bases and J dropped 0 bases, with 16 bases sitting between them. The DNA of the CDR3 is TGCGCCAGCACCTCTGAGCCCTCCAGCTCCTACAATGAGCAGTTCTAC. This sequence encodes CASTSEPSSSYNEQFY.

This clonotype was observed a handful of times. The rearrangement uses TRBV6-5 and TRBJ1-2, with unresolved D. Germline V gene lookup returns CDR1 MNHEY and CDR2 SVGAGI. V lost 5 bases to trimming and J lost 5 bases, with 12 bases between them. The CDR3 consists of 13 residues. This CDR3 is CASSNVLGYGYTF. The CDR3 DNA reads TGTGCCAGCAGTAACGTCCTCGGGTATGGCTACACCTTC.

The V and J genes are TRBV6-1 and TRBJ1-1, with no clear D. This CDR3 has 14 residues. V was shortened by 5 bases and J by 7 bases, with 17 bases between the two germline ends. Germline V gene lookup returns CDR1 MNHNS and CDR2 SASEGT. The CDR3 DNA is TGTGCCAGCAGTACGCGTAGCTCGGGTGGTGAAGCTTTCTTT. Translated: CASSTRSSGGEAFF.

V gene TRBV5-1 combines with J gene TRBJ2-2; TRBD1 is a possible D gene (6 bases). V lost 0 bases and J lost 6, with 12 bases in between. The length of the CDR3 is 15 residues. Germline loops: CDR1 SGHRS, CDR2 YFSETQ. CDR3 bases: TGCGCCAGCAGCTTGGGGCCAGGGGCGGCCGGGGAGCTGTTTTTT. Protein product: CASSLGPGAAGELFF.